This T cell receptor beta chain was sequenced in a study of cytomegalovirus exposure and HLA in healthy donors. The CDR3 covers 15 residues. CDR1 MNHEY and CDR2 SMNVEV come from the germline V gene (reference sequence). Trimming left V 1 base short and J 4 bases short, with 11 bases between. 60 Vbeta and 13 Jbeta primers were used in PCR. Only in-frame clones appear in the TCRdb table, and some are missing; sequencing was by immunoSEQ multiplex PCR. The sample consists of roughly 110,000 clones, 60% to 75% of them appearing once. Material for sequencing was PBMCs. This TCR derives from a man aged 25-40 years in good health and CMV-seronegative. The chain has TRBV27 and TRBJ2-1, with D possibly matching TRBD2 (7 bases). Here the CDR3 reads CASSLFGGAYNEQFF. The CDR3, as DNA: TGTGCCAGCAGTTTATTTGGGGGGGCGTACAATGAGCAGTTCTTC.